Listed below are T cell receptor beta chains from one sample, sequenced in a study of blood T cell repertoires in COVID-19. Generated by immunoSEQ multiplex PCR, the TCRdb table keeps only in-frame clones and is missing some. The table shows 400,000 to 550,000 clones, with roughly 87% occurring only once. Sequencing was done on a sample of PBMCs or T cells enriched from blood (not recorded which). These receptors were taken from a woman in her late teens or twenties with acute COVID-19. The CDR3 runs from the conserved cysteine through the conserved F or W. The order of the fields is J gene, V gene, D gene, clone size, CDR3 DNA, CDR3 protein. A D gene is named only where the DNA matches it firmly. A row's size may be missing; if present it is once, few, many or a size class.

j_call: TRBJ1-3; v_call: TRBV4-2; d_call: .; clone_size: .; cdr3_nt: TGTGCCAGCAGCCAAGCGGTAGGGGCTGGAAACACCATATATTTT; cdr3_aa: CASSQAVGAGNTIYF
j_call: TRBJ1-6; v_call: TRBV10-2; d_call: TRBD1; clone_size: .; cdr3_nt: TGCGCCAGCAGTGAGATGGGGGACAGGGGCTCCTATAATTCACCCCTCCACTTT; cdr3_aa: CASSEMGDRGSYNSPLHF
j_call: TRBJ1-1; v_call: TRBV5-1; d_call: TRBD1; clone_size: few; cdr3_nt: TGCGCCAGCAGCGCGCGACAGGGAGGTGGCACTGAAGCTTTCTTT; cdr3_aa: CASSARQGGGTEAFF
j_call: TRBJ2-1; v_call: TRBV20-1; d_call: .; clone_size: .; cdr3_nt: TGCAGTGCTAATCAGGGGAGGGGGCAGTTCTTC; cdr3_aa: CSANQGRGQFF
j_call: TRBJ2-7; v_call: TRBV5-1; d_call: .; clone_size: .; cdr3_nt: TGCGCCAGCAGTCCGGGGCAGGGACACACTCAGTACGAGCAGTACTTC; cdr3_aa: CASSPGQGHTQYEQYF
j_call: TRBJ1-5; v_call: TRBV6-6; d_call: .; clone_size: .; cdr3_nt: TGTGCCAGCACTATAGGGGCAGGCCAGCCCCAGCATTTT; cdr3_aa: CASTIGAGQPQHF
j_call: TRBJ2-1; v_call: TRBV5-1; d_call: TRBD2; clone_size: once; cdr3_nt: TGCGCCAGCAGCCAACGACTAGCGGGGACGGATGAGCAGTTCTTC; cdr3_aa: CASSQRLAGTDEQFF
j_call: TRBJ1-1; v_call: TRBV6-5; d_call: .; clone_size: few; cdr3_nt: TGTGCCAGCACCGGTGGTACCTCTTCGAACACTGAAGCTTTCTTT; cdr3_aa: CASTGGTSSNTEAFF
j_call: TRBJ1-2; v_call: TRBV7-3; d_call: .; clone_size: .; cdr3_nt: TGTGCCAGCAGCGGCGGGACGCCGTATGGCTACACCTTC; cdr3_aa: CASSGGTPYGYTF
j_call: TRBJ2-5; v_call: TRBV4-3; d_call: TRBD2; clone_size: .; cdr3_nt: TGCGCCAGCAGCCAAGATTTAACTAGCGGGGGAACTAAAGAGACCCAGTACTTC; cdr3_aa: CASSQDLTSGGTKETQYF
j_call: TRBJ2-1; v_call: TRBV7-2; d_call: TRBD1; clone_size: once; cdr3_nt: TGTGCCAGCAGCTTAGAGGGACAGAGGATCTACAATGAGCAGTTCTTC; cdr3_aa: CASSLEGQRIYNEQFF
j_call: TRBJ2-3; v_call: TRBV6-5; d_call: TRBD2; clone_size: .; cdr3_nt: TGTGCCAGCAGGCTAGCGGGAGGAGGGTCAGATACGCAGTATTTT; cdr3_aa: CASRLAGGGSDTQYF
j_call: TRBJ2-7; v_call: TRBV5-6; d_call: .; clone_size: .; cdr3_nt: TGTGCCAGCAGCTTGACCAGGCGCGAGCAGTACTTC; cdr3_aa: CASSLTRREQYF
j_call: TRBJ1-1; v_call: TRBV19; d_call: .; clone_size: few; cdr3_nt: TGTGCCAGTAAATGGGAGGGAGCCGTGGCTGAAGCTTTCTTT; cdr3_aa: CASKWEGAVAEAFF
j_call: TRBJ2-2; v_call: TRBV9; d_call: TRBD1; clone_size: .; cdr3_nt: TGTGCCAGCAGCGTTGGACAGGGTAATTCCGGGGAGCTGTTTTTT; cdr3_aa: CASSVGQGNSGELFF
j_call: TRBJ2-5; v_call: TRBV7-7; d_call: TRBD2; clone_size: .; cdr3_nt: TGTGCTAGCAGCTCCCTAGCGGGGGGGCGAGAGACCCAGTACTTC; cdr3_aa: CASSSLAGGRETQYF